The sequence of this TCR beta chain was determined in a study of monozygotic twins with cystic fibrosis. The study, taken as a whole, reports: Monozygotic CF twins shared more identical nucleotide clonotypes than unrelated patients.

In the case of this clone: Its target is unknown.

Germline V CDR1 and CDR2: SGHDN, FVKESK. J was trimmed by 0 bases and V by 3 bases; bases with no gene match: 4. The CDR3 is 15 amino acids. Sequencing was performed with immunoSEQ multiplex PCR; in TCRdb, only in-frame clones are kept and a portion is missing. The table includes about 25,000 clones, 90% detected once. Sequencing used blood. V gene TRBV14 combines with J gene TRBJ1-1; 7 bases map to TRBD1. The receptor was isolated from a girl aged 2-10 years with cystic fibrosis. CDR3 residues: CASSHRTGMNTEAFF. The DNA of the CDR3 is TGTGCCAGCAGCCATCGGACAGGTATGAACACTGAAGCTTTCTTT.